This note documents a single T cell receptor (beta chain) sequence. Its antigen has not been determined. There are no base qualities to consult, and no much larger clone falls within one base. The data were taken from a study of cytomegalovirus exposure and HLA in healthy donors (dated by TCRdb to the late 2010s). With regard to the full study: According to an earlier analysis of 587 of the donors, 150 million to 200 million T cells yielded approximately 120 million unique TCR beta sequences and about 300 Gb of sequence data. About 320 gigabases of sequencing data and roughly 90 million unique TCR sequences were included in an early release covering about 700 HLA-typed donors. The study combined high-throughput TCR immunosequencing, statistical association of individual TCRs with disease status, and machine learning to predict cytomegalovirus infection status. A separate validation cohort of some 130 different subjects was used in addition to the 666-subject first cohort. In a later analysis, previously published TCR beta repertoires from hundreds of donors were re-analyzed and high-resolution HLA genotyping was added so that TCR occurrence patterns could be studied. Typing coverage differed by locus: A, B, C, DRB1 and DQB1 were typed in roughly 629-630 donors, DQA1 in about 560, DPA1 in 600 to 610, and DPB1 in around 490. Alongside the repertoire data, information on donor age, sex, ethnicity and CMV serostatus was compiled. Of the roughly 420 genotyped donors, over 80% were placed in the genetic ancestry cluster associated with self-reported Caucasian donors. Every discovery cohort repertoire had been produced on one sequencing platform. The study aimed to test whether cataloging public T cell receptors could reveal signatures of past pathogen exposure. An earlier analysis of nearly 600 of the donors applied high-throughput TCR beta sequencing to assess whether each TCR beta V gene segment acted as functional or pseudogenic. HLA typing included class I and class II loci at four-digit resolution. Across approximately 400 genotyped donors of the cohort, an average of about 240,000 unique TCR beta nucleotide sequences per donor were sequenced, and roughly 17% of those sequences were non-productive. Rather than drawing on any new phenotypic data, the later analysis identified candidate immune exposures from TCR beta sequences and the way those sequences occurred across donors. A later genetic analysis used genome-wide SNP genotypes for about 65% of the 666 donors, treating that subset as a discovery cohort. Using immunosequencing, the study profiled T cell repertoires from 550 to 750 subjects and related those repertoires to cytomegalovirus serostatus. Five DR-DQ haplotypes were treated as single units for association and clustering because of strong linkage in the cohort.

What the authors observed across the whole study: Strong co-occurrence of HLA alleles, especially DR and DQ, made assigning TCR associations to individual alleles difficult. While some public TCRs were present in many individuals, most TCR sequences turned up only very rarely across donors. A group of highly shared sequence variants was considered likely to be a technical artifact of the sequencing pipeline. A later analysis found that HLA-associated TCR beta chains were more clonally expanded and had lower generation probabilities than equally common non-associated chains. Most CMV-associated TCR beta chains appeared to be HLA-restricted in a later analysis, and the HLA associations seemed to be driven largely by CMV exposure. According to a later genetic analysis, donors in an Asian-associated ancestry cluster had fewer N-insertions in productive TCRs than the approximately 670-donor mean. A later analysis reported that several top co-occurrence clusters appeared linked to parvovirus B19, influenza, CMV and Epstein-Barr virus. At a false discovery rate of 0.05, a later analysis linked around 15,000 TCR beta sequences to specific HLA alleles. Linkage disequilibrium might explain the correlated functional status among segregating V segments, but an unknown experimental factor could not be ruled out. The study gave a list of about 160 TCR beta chains associated with cytomegalovirus. This cohort had only TCR beta chains sequenced, and the lack of alpha or paired-chain data limited which features could be detected. A later genetic analysis associated a missense DCLRE1C variant with V-gene and J-gene trimming of TCR beta chains, and an independent cohort replicated the association. A few of the identified cytomegalovirus-associated TCR beta chains were confirmed in vitro to be specific for cytomegalovirus antigens. The classifier was reported to diagnose cytomegalovirus status with high specificity and sensitivity in both the original cohort and the validation cohort. The only immune exposure information available for the cohort was CMV serostatus. Because HLA typing was missing for some donors at each locus, association tests included only the typed subset. An earlier analysis of approximately 500 of the donors showed that most TCR beta V segments appeared in productive rearrangements either about 87% or about 30% of the time, which broadly matched IMGT annotations. Roughly uniform sequencing depth across donors was assumed in presence/absence analyses, although this assumption may not hold. According to a later analysis, TCR association rates differed among HLA loci, with DRB1 alleles showing the most associated TCRs and HLA-C alleles showing the fewest. A further reported finding was that TCR beta sequences accurately predicted the HLA-A and HLA-B alleles for most subjects in the first cohort. According to the authors, the approach could potentially be generalized to other disease states and immunological phenotypes. The earlier analysis of a few hundred of the donors excluded around 17 rarely observed V segments, including chromosome 9 orphons, because counts were too low.

The cohort was made up of under 800 healthy bone marrow donors. At the time of sampling, every cohort member was nominally healthy, though immune exposures that went unrecorded were likely present. The donor tested CMV seropositive, placing the donor among the 289 seropositive members of the cohort. Each donor provided a peripheral blood sample, and peripheral blood mononuclear cells were used for TCR beta sequencing. Genomic DNA extraction from the blood cell samples was performed with the Qiagen DNeasy Blood Extraction Kit. The protocol used for the library was the immunoSEQ multiplex PCR assay. For the multiplex PCR, a mixture combining 60 forward primers for TCR Vbeta segments and 13 reverse primers for TCR Jbeta segments was used. A multiplex PCR assay on genomic DNA amplified the CDR3 region of rearranged TCR beta genes. The amplified TCR beta libraries were sequenced on the Illumina HiSeq System as 87-base-pair reads. As for the original processing: In a later analysis, 77 million or so unique TCR beta chains were counted across the 500 to 700 repertoires, and approximately 9.9 million of these chains were shared by at least two donors. A nearest-neighbor algorithm error-corrected the raw reads and collapsed the reads into unique sequences, merging closely related sequences to remove PCR and sequencing errors. To assign V, D and J gene segments, CDR3 sequences were aligned to IMGT reference sequences. For a sequence to be retained, at least a six-nucleotide match to both a V gene segment and a J gene segment was required. A rearrangement counted as productive if the CDR3 had no stop codons and remained in frame with V and J, and every other rearrangement counted as non-productive. Following IMGT convention, CDR3 was defined as the stretch from the second conserved V-encoded cysteine to the conserved J-encoded phenylalanine. The earlier analysis of about 500 of the donors excluded sequences that lacked an unambiguous match to a single V gene segment. In an earlier analysis of several hundred of the donors, V segments were called functional above 56.7% productive rearrangements and were called segregating when the between-donor standard deviation exceeded 5%. A statistical classification framework was built to diagnose cytomegalovirus status from the catalog of TCR beta chain sequences. In a later analysis, TCR nucleotide sequences were compared against IMGT/GENE-DB human TR gene sequences so that V and J genes could be assigned. A later analysis assigned CDR3 sequences and most-parsimonious VDJ recombination scenarios with the TCRdist pipeline. In a later analysis, each TCR beta chain was defined by its CDR3 amino acid sequence together with its V-gene family, and reads lacking a unique V-gene family were excluded. A later analysis removed several hundred highly shared, low-generation-probability nucleotide sequences to deal with suspected cross-contamination and a sequencing artifact. In a later analysis, a clonal expansion index for each public chain was calculated from normalized within-repertoire ranks of inferred template counts. Generation probabilities in a later analysis came from a VDJ recombination model fitted to out-of-frame rearrangements, and those results were checked against IGoR. In a later analysis, hypergeometric tests were used to score TCR-TCR, TCR-HLA and TCR-CMV co-occurrence, with a repertoire-size bias correction applied to TCR pairs. In a later analysis, false discovery rates were estimated by permuting HLA or CMV assignments 20 times. In a later analysis, co-occurring TCRs were grouped using DBSCAN, with TCRdist sequence similarity added in when clustering inside HLA-allele-positive subsets. Repertoires with fewer than 30,000 or more than 120,000 public chains were left out of co-occurrence clustering, as were about 5 repertoires with anomalous nucleotide sharing. In TCRdb, the immuneACCESS table is reduced to in-frame sequences with V and J assigned. These tables do not hold every clone; where another copy was compared, an unresolved V gene accounts for under half, and the others remain unexplained. Clone size and the V and J calls come from that table; the DNA yielded D and trimming. The sample data list some 110,000 clones, and 79% of these were observed just once. 2.5% to 3% of the sample is in the top ten clones.

Sequenced material: PBMCs. This sequence originates from a woman in her late teens or twenties in good health and CMV-seropositive.

At the DNA level, the sequence is TGCGCCAGCACCGTAGGACAGGGGGTCGGTACTGAAGCTTTCTTT. It is translated as CASTVGQGVGTEAFF. This chain is built from TRBV10-2 and TRBJ1-1, and 10 junctional nucleotides match TRBD1. Reading the germline V gene gives CDR1 WSHSY and CDR2 SAAADI. The CDR3 covers 15 residues, taking in both the cysteine and the phenylalanine. The CDR3 DNA has 45 bases and is translated from base 1. Relative to germline, V is missing 7 bases and J is missing 5 bases, with 10 bases of the junction outside any gene match.